This T cell receptor (beta chain) came from a study of T cells in Graves' hyperthyroidism and ophthalmopathy. Overall study: Blood was drawn when the patient was first diagnosed and still untreated.

Study outcomes and limitations: The model identified upcoming ophthalmopathy a median about 6.5 months ahead of onset. A model of 13 V-J features distinguished ophthalmopathy from stable hyperthyroidism.

RNA transcripts provided the source from which TCR beta CDR3 regions were amplified. The TCR CDR3 was amplified in a first-round RT-PCR using the HTBI primer set. MiXCR, applied by TCRdb to the multiplex PCR reads, yields one record per CDR3 protein. Found here are 600,000 to 850,000 distinct CDR3 sequences, around 20% of them singletons; the top ten hold approximately 15%. Progressors' blood was drawn at hyperthyroidism diagnosis, before ophthalmopathy symptoms. This clonotype has a count of ten or more. The target antigen is unknown. In germline, CDR1 is SGHTA, CDR2 FQGNSA. There are 15 residues in the CDR3. The V and J ends lost 4 bases and 0 bases respectively, with 13 bases between them.

Sequences were obtained from blood. The TCR originated in a woman aged 45-65 years with Graves' hyperthyroidism that later progressed to Graves' ophthalmopathy. The genes are TRBV7-2 and TRBJ2-7; a weak D match, TRBD2 (5 bases). The CDR3 region is CASSSGISSSYEQYF. CDR3 sequence (DNA): TGTGCCAGCAGCTCCGGGATATCGAGCTCCTACGAGCAGTACTTC.